At least ten counts were recorded for the clone carrying this T cell receptor beta chain. The antigen is not known. The data stem from a study of CD8 T cells in ankylosing spondylitis. V trimming: 6 bases; J trimming: 0 bases; junction bases outside the gene matches: 5. CDR3 length equals 15 residues. Per germline, CDR1 SQVTM and CDR2 ANQGSEA. In making TCR beta libraries, quantitative 5'-RACE with molecular barcodes was used. TCRdb called the 5' RACE reads again in MiXCR, with one record for every CDR3 protein. The top ten clones hold approximately 0.46% of a sample with about 800,000 distinct CDR3 sequences, 12% of them seen once. Study-wide results and limits: Several of the motif variants were reported before in synovial fluid and blood from reactive arthritis. Significant enrichment of disease-linked clones was reportedly seen in matched ankylosing spondylitis synovial fluid. Made up of under ten highly homologous variants, a TCR beta motif appeared characteristic of ankylosing spondylitis blood.

Sequenced material: blood, either unsorted or a sorted T cell fraction (not recorded which). This receptor was taken from a male donor with ankylosing spondylitis. The chain recombines TRBV29-1 with TRBJ2-3; 11 bases agree with TRBD2. The CDR3 loop is CSVVLAGASTDTQYF. For the CDR3, the DNA is TGCAGCGTCGTACTAGCGGGGGCAAGCACAGATACGCAGTATTTT.